The following is a T cell receptor beta chain sequence with its context. Its cognate antigen has yet to be identified. No much larger clone is present one base from it, and per-base qualities are unavailable. The sample originates from a study of shared clonotypes between healthy human individuals (dated by TCRdb to about 2020). Regarding the complete study: A few men and two women, aged 18 to 49 years, made up the cohort. To increase sequencing depth and limit assay-specific biases, different laboratories used diverse techniques to prepare libraries and sequence TCR repertoires. To estimate repertoire size and how much clonotype sharing occurs between individuals, the study deeply sequenced the blood TCR repertoires of five healthy adults. Between about 0.9 and 9 billion PBMCs per donor were obtained by leukapheresis. For each donor, CD4 naive and CD4 memory were each given three plates, CD8 naive was given two plates, and CD8 memory was given one plate. Study-wide conclusions, independent of this receptor: Naive subsets generally had larger estimated clonotype richness than memory subsets did. Compared with non-shared clonotypes, clonotypes shared by all four sorted-subset donors had higher generation probabilities. Pairwise subsampling led to the expectation that sequencing depth would affect the degree of clonotype sharing among donors. Because the study included a small number of donors, the genetic and exposure-history diversity represented was limited. Rarefaction of sorted-subset datasets indicated incomplete sequencing despite the large sequencing depth. Sharing across a few donors was observed for 4.5% to 6.5% of naive CD4, 3% to 4% of naive CD8, over 2% of memory CD4, and around 0.44% of memory CD8 clonotypes. Sampling was restricted to blood, and TCR repertoires in tissues likely differ from the TCR repertoires found in blood.

Using the deep immunoSEQ assay, TCR CDR3 regions were amplified from genomic DNA by multiplex PCR. Extracted genomic DNA from each cell subset was distributed evenly across all wells of several immunoSEQ 96-well plates, and each plate was treated as a replicate. For sorted subsets, about 220 ng of genomic DNA, equivalent to 25,000 to 35,000 T cell genomes, went into each replicate PCR. Purified libraries were quantified with a Qubit 3.0 fluorometer, sized on a Bioanalyzer 2100, and re-quantified with the KAPA Library Quantification kit. Every immunoSEQ 96-well plate was sequenced on a separate single-read 150-cycle Illumina NextSeq 550 flow cell. For the original study's pipeline: The immunoSEQ output contained only junctional sequences without quality scores, so filtering could not match that applied to full-length reads. Sequences were annotated with PyIR, a Python wrapper for IgBLAST v1.9, and V/J genes and CDR3 were assigned using IMGT germline references. Any read was removed if the V/J assignment was weak (E-value above 1e-6), the CDR3 was missing, or the read contained stop codons, out-of-frame junctions, or ambiguous translated residues. V3J clonotypes were defined as sequences sharing an identical inferred V gene, J gene, and CDR3 amino acid sequence. To compute the percentage overlap between repertoires, the number of shared unique clonotypes was divided by the size of the smaller repertoire. Richness of each repertoire was evaluated using RTK rarefaction, the Chao1 estimator, and Recon v2.1 estimates of unobserved clonotypes. Generation probabilities for all TCRbeta clonotypes obtained by the gDNA method from four donors were computed using OLGA. TCRdb holds this immuneACCESS table with in-frame rearrangements only. Some clones are missing; in checked studies, unresolved V genes explain under half, and the rest has no known cause. Clonal size and the V and J genes are those of that table, whereas D and trimming came from the DNA. The sample includes about 2.3 million clones, with 85% to 95% observed a single time. The top ten constitute under 0.45% of the sample.

The donors were healthy, HIV-negative adults who had no recently reported acute infections or vaccinations. Every donor was a Caucasian adult residing in Nashville, Tennessee, USA. Magnetic negative selection was used to enrich CD4+ T cells, after which naive cells were positively selected on CD45RA and the negative fraction became the memory subset. Blood was obtained by leukapheresis, after which PBMCs were separated by Ficoll-Histopaque density gradient centrifugation and cryopreserved in liquid nitrogen vapor phase. Analytical flow cytometry was used to check the purity and quantity of each magnetically sorted T cell population. Each sorted fraction had its genomic DNA isolated and then quantified by UV absorbance on a Nanodrop 2000c. Reading the germline V gene gives CDR1 SGHRS and CDR2 YFSETQ. The CDR3 measures 15 amino acids from cysteine to phenylalanine. Left in the record is the CDR3 DNA by itself, 45 bases read in frame from the first base. Trimming accounts for 3 bases at V and 7 bases at J, while the number of junction bases matched to no gene is 12.

This TCR derives from a man between 18 and 35 years old in good health. Some clones in this sample may be carry-over from other donors' samples. Input material: naive CD4+ T cells from PBMCs. Reading the label with the study, this specimen's cell subset or site is: CD45RA+ positively selected. The chain joins TRBV5-1 to TRBJ2-7, with 8 bases aligning to TRBD1. In nucleotides, the sequence is TGCGCCAGCAGCTATCTTACAGGGGGATCTAATGAGCAGTACTTC. Its protein product is CASSYLTGGSNEQYF.